This passage covers 3 T cell receptor beta chains from one sample sequenced in a study of Ad26.COV2.S vaccination and SARS-CoV-2 variants. Treatment defined: roughly 18 received Ad26.COV2.S at low or high dose, single or two shots; five or six received placebo; per-sample allocation not given. Sampling was performed 63 days after the first vaccine or placebo injection. Repertoires were generated with immunoSEQ multiplex PCR, while TCRdb's copy carries only in-frame clones and drops some. This sample has about 480,000 clones, with roughly 85% found just once. Sequenced material: peripheral blood, taken in a trial of Ad26.COV2.S vaccine versus placebo. These receptors all stem from a person aged 18-60 years who received the Ad26.COV2.S COVID-19 vaccine or a placebo.

This clone was counted only a few times. The chain links TRBV2 to TRBJ2-7; D is perhaps TRBD1 or TRBD2 (5 bases each). Trimming left V 5 bases short and J 4 bases short, with 18 bases between. The V gene's germline CDR1 is SNHLY and CDR2 FYNNEI. This CDR3 has 15 amino acids. CDR3 in amino acids: CASSQGRGRTYEQYF. For the CDR3, the DNA is TGTGCCAGCAGTCAAGGACGGGGACGGACGTACGAGCAGTACTTC.

The rearrangement joins TRBV5-5 to TRBJ2-1; 10 bases are shared with TRBD2. The J segment lost 7 bases and the V segment lost 4 bases, leaving 8 bases of the junction unmatched. This CDR3 is 15 amino acids long. Germline values: CDR1 SGHKS, CDR2 YYEKEE (reference sequence). CDR3 bases: TGTGCCAGCAGCCCCTATACTAGCGGGATGAATGAGCAGTTCTTC. This gives the protein CASSPYTSGMNEQFF.

The V and J genes are TRBV5-4 and TRBJ2-1; 13 bases are shared with TRBD2. Germline values: CDR1 SGHNT, CDR2 YYREEE (reference sequence). With 4 bases clipped from V and 4 bases from J, the junction kept 8 bases outside the gene matches. The CDR3 is 17 residues long. The CDR3 reads CASSPGTSGKLYNEQFF. The DNA of the CDR3 is TGTGCCAGCAGCCCCGGGACTAGCGGGAAACTTTACAATGAGCAGTTCTTC.